Each of the 8 T cell receptor beta chains below was sequenced from the same sample in a study of T cell clonotyping in hematopoietic cell transplantation. Sequencing used immunoSEQ multiplex PCR; TCRdb keeps in-frame clones, though not all of them. The sample contains 16,000 or so clones, approximately 57% of which appear only once. This sample comprised PBMCs, obtained 30 days after allogeneic stem cell transplant. All receptors derive from a male patient aged 50 to 59 who had an allogeneic stem cell transplant from an unrelated donor, so T cells may come from the graft donor. Some clones in this sample may be carry-over from other donors' samples.

The V gene is TRBV5-1, the J gene TRBJ2-1; 10 bases agree with TRBD1. CDR1 and CDR2 (germline): SGHRS, YFSETQ. Losses at the gene ends were 0 bases for V and 6 bases for J; bases not matched to a gene: 0. The CDR3 runs to 14 residues. The CDR3 nucleotides read TGCGCCAGCAGCTTGGGGACAGGGGGCAATGAGCAGTTCTTC. Translation: CASSLGTGGNEQFF.

The chain's CDR3 is CSVEGGSGTDTQYF. CDR3 nucleotide sequence: TGCAGCGTTGAAGGGGGGTCTGGCACAGATACGCAGTATTTT. The J gene is TRBJ2-3, the V gene TRBV29-1, with D perhaps given as TRBD1 or TRBD2 (5 bases each). V was shortened by 1 base and J by 1 base, with 9 bases between the two germline ends. Germline lookup yields CDR1 SQVTM and CDR2 ANQGSEA. The CDR3 loop spans 14 amino acids.

CDR3 bases: TGTGCCAGCAGTTTATCTCGACCCCGGGACTTTCAGTTCTTC. Protein sequence: CASSLSRPRDFQFF. The chain links TRBV27 to TRBJ2-1; the D gene is possibly TRBD2 (6 bases). V lost 0 bases to trimming and J lost 13 bases, with 16 bases between them. The CDR3 loop spans 14 amino acids. The germline CDR1 and CDR2 sequences are MNHEY and SMNVEV (reference sequence).

This rearrangement joins TRBV29-1 to TRBJ2-7; D perhaps matches TRBD1 (6 bases). The germline V and J ends were trimmed by 5 bases and 0 bases, with 14 bases remaining between them. The CDR3 contains 14 residues. CDR1 and CDR2 (germline): SQVTM, ANQGSEA. The CDR3 DNA reads TGCAGCGTTTCCGGACAGCTTACCTCCTACGAGCAGTACTTC. Residues: CSVSGQLTSYEQYF.

This clone ranks as large. The chain recombines TRBV6-5 with TRBJ1-2; possible D gene TRBD1, 5 bases. Germline loops: CDR1 MNHEY, CDR2 SVGAGI. Trimming stripped 6 bases from V and 6 bases from J, with 11 bases between. This CDR3 contains 12 residues. CDR3 amino acids: CASSLGGDGYTF. CDR3 coding DNA: TGTGCCAGCAGCTTGGGGGGGGATGGCTACACCTTC.

V and J are TRBV13 and TRBJ1-2; no definite D call. Trimming took 5 bases from V and 4 from J, leaving 14 bases between them. This CDR3 region has 14 residues. CDR1 PRHDT and CDR2 FYEKMQ come from the germline V gene (reference sequence). CDR3 nucleotide sequence: TGTGCCAGCAGCCCGGGAGTCGCGTCCTATGGCTACACCTTC. Its translation: CASSPGVASYGYTF.

V usage is TRBV7-9 and J usage is TRBJ1-5, with D tentatively TRBD1 (6 bases). V was cut by 1 base and J by 7 bases, with 14 bases left in between. CDR3 size: 15 residues. Germline CDR1 and CDR2: SEHNR and FQNEAQ (reference sequence). DNA for the CDR3: TGTGCCAGCAGCTTAGGGGCAGGGGATGACCAGCCCCAGCATTTT. This sequence encodes CASSLGAGDDQPQHF.

This chain uses TRBV7-2 with TRBJ1-2; 7 bases are a match to TRBD1. Per the germline V gene, CDR1 is SGHTA and CDR2 is FQGNSA. V lost 5 bases and J lost 5; bases outside the gene matches: 5. This CDR3 spans 13 amino acids. CDR3 bases: TGTGCCAGCAGCCGGACAGGAGGATATGGCTACACCTTC. It codes for CASSRTGGYGYTF.